This T cell receptor beta chain stems from a study of regulatory T cells in long-lasting Graves disease. This clonotype was found many times. Time point defined: newly diagnosed GD, antithyroid drugs for less than 3 months. Extracted PBMC RNA gave rise to the TCR library. TCR beta libraries were built with iRepertoire HTBI primers and Arm-PCR of CDR3 regions. Each CDR3 protein is one row after TCRdb ran MiXCR on the multiplex PCR reads. The top ten clones hold more than 8% of a sample with about 520,000 distinct CDR3 sequences, 12% of them seen once. This sample also belongs to another study, concerning T cells in Graves' hyperthyroidism and ophthalmopathy.

This sequence was found in a woman between 25 and 40 years old with Graves disease. This specimen consisted of peripheral blood mononuclear cells (PBMCs), obtained at new diagnosis, from a patient treated with antithyroid drugs.

The DNA of the CDR3 is TGTGCCAGCATCCGGCAGGGGCGCATCCAAGAGACCCAGTACTTC. Its translation: CASIRQGRIQETQYF. The V gene is TRBV7-2, the J gene TRBJ2-5; TRBD1 is a possible D gene (6 bases). The CDR3 sequence is 15 residues long. The V end was cut by 7 bases, the J end by 1 base, with 16 bases between. From germline, CDR1 is SGHTA and CDR2 FQGNSA.